This T cell receptor (beta chain) was retrieved from a study of cytomegalovirus exposure and HLA in healthy donors. Study-wide background: Approximately 81% of some 390 genotyped donors fell in the Caucasian-associated ancestry cluster.

Every donor was a healthy person donating bone marrow. Unrecorded immune exposure was likely among donors, who were nominally healthy when sampled. The CDR3 covers 16 residues. General study results and limits: Association with HLA alleles at 0.05 false discovery rate was found for 16,951 TCR beta sequences in a later analysis.

Details on this clone: What it binds is unknown.

PCR primers comprised 60 Vbeta and 13 Jbeta primers. Assay used: immunoSEQ multiplex PCR; TCRdb lists only in-frame clones, some missing. The sample consists of about 170,000 clones, 65% to 75% of them appearing once. This TCR was sampled from a girl aged 5-17 years in good health and CMV-seronegative. The chain has TRBV21-1 and TRBJ1-2; the table assigns TRBD1, which was not confirmed against the DNA. TRBV21-1 is labeled a pseudogene. The sample comprised PBMCs. The CDR3 sequence: CASRARGDRGLYGYTF. In DNA, the CDR3 is TGTGCCAGCAGGGCGAGAGGGGACAGGGGGCTCTATGGCTACACCTTC.